In its sample, the clone carrying this T cell receptor beta chain was seen a few times. What it recognizes is unknown. An end of the junction does not agree with germline; a read error may underlie this. This CDR3 contains 12 residues. Per the germline V gene, CDR1 is MDHEN and CDR2 is SYDVKM. The sample comes from a study of CD8+ T cells in alopecia areata. Overall study: Oral tofacitinib (5 to 10 mg twice daily) was administered to treated patients. Notes on the study in general: Across lesional scalp, and particularly alopecia totalis/universalis, clonality surpassed that of normal scalp. Patients displayed less clarity in TCR sharing than mice, a finding possibly related to HLA.

Obtained from alopecia areata patients were lesional scalp punch biopsies along with peripheral blood. Extracted RNA was reverse transcribed, and the resulting cDNA served as sequencing template. Generated by immunoSEQ multiplex PCR, the TCRdb table keeps only in-frame clones and is missing some. In the table there are roughly 150,000 clones, 45% to 60% of which are singletons. This chain joins TRBV28 and TRBJ2-1, with 8 bases identical to TRBD1. This receptor was obtained from a human donor with alopecia areata. Material for sequencing was CD4+ T cells sorted from blood. The CDR3 protein is CASSRTGLRVLF. The CDR3 nucleotides are TGTGCCAGCAGCCGGACAGGGTTGCGGGTGCTCTTC.